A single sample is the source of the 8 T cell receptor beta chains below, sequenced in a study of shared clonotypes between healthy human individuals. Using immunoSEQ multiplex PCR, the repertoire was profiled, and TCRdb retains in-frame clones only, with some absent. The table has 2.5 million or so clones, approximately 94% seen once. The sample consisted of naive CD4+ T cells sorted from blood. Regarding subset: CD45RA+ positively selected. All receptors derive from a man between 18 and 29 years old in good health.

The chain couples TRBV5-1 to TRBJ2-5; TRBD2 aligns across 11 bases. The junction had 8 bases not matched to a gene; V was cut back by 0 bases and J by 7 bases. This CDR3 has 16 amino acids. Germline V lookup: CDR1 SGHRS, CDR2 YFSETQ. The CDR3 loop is CASSLASGRSGGTQYF. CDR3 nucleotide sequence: TGCGCCAGCAGCTTGGCTAGCGGGAGGTCAGGAGGGACCCAGTACTTC.

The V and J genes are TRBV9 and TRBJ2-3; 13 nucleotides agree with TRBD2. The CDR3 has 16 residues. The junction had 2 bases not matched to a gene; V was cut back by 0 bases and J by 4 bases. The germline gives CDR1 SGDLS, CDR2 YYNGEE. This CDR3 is CASSVALAGGSDTQYF. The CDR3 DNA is TGTGCCAGCAGCGTAGCACTAGCGGGGGGGTCAGATACGCAGTATTTT. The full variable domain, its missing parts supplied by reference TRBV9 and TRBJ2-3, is DSGVTQTPKHLITATGQRVTLRCSPRSGDLSVYWYQQSLDQGLQFLIQYYNGEERAKGNILERFSAQQFPDLHSELNLSSLELGDSALYFCASSVALAGGSDTQYFGPGTRLTVL.

The CDR3 spells CASRKNRGVSSEQYF. The CDR3 region has the DNA TGTGCCAGCAGGAAAAACAGGGGGGTCTCATCCGAGCAGTACTTC. The chain couples TRBV6-5 to TRBJ2-7; the match to TRBD1 covers 8 bases. There are 15 residues in the CDR3. Trimming at V came to 6 bases and at J to 6 bases, leaving 13 bases not matched to a gene. The germline V gene encodes CDR1 MNHEY and CDR2 SVGAGI.

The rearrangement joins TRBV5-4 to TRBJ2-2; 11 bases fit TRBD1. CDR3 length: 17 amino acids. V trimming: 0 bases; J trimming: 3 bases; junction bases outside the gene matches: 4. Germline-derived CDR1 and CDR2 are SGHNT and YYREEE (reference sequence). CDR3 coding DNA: TGTGCCAGCAGCTTGGCCTGGACAGGGGGCGACACCGGGGAGCTGTTTTTT. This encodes CASSLAWTGGDTGELFF.

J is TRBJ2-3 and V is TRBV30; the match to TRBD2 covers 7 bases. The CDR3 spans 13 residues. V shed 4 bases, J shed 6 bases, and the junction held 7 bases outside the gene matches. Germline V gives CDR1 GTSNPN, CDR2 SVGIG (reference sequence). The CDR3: CAWTGGVVDTQYF. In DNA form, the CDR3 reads TGTGCCTGGACTGGGGGGGTCGTCGATACGCAGTATTTT. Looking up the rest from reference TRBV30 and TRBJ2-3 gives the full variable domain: SQTIHQWPATLVQPVGSPLSLECTVEGTSNPNLYWYRQAAGRGLQLLFYSVGIGQISSEVPQNLSASRPQDRQFILSSKKLLLSDSGFYLCAWTGGVVDTQYFGPGTRLTVL.

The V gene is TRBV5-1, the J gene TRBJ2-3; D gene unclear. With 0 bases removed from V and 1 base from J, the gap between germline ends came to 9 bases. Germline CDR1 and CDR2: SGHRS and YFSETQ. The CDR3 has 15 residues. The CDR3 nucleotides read TGCGCCAGCAGCTTGGAAGGGATGGGCACAGATACGCAGTATTTT. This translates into CASSLEGMGTDTQYF. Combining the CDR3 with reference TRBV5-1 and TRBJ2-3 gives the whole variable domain KAGVTQTPRYLIKTRGQQVTLSCSPISGHRSVSWYQQTPGQGLQFLFEYFSETQRNKGNFPGRFSGRQFSNSRSEMNVSTLELGDSALYLCASSLEGMGTDTQYFGPGTRLTVL.

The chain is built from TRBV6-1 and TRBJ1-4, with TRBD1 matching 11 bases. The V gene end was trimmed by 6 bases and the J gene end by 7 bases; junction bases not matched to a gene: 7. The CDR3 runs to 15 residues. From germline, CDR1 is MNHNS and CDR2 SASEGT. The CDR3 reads CASRKGQGGSEKLFF. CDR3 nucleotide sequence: TGTGCCAGCAGGAAGGGACAGGGGGGAAGTGAAAAACTGTTTTTT.

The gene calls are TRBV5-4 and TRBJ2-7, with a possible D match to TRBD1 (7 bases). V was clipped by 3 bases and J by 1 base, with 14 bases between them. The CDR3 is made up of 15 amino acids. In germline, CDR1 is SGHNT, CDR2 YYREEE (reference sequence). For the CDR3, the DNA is TGTGCCAGCAGCTGGGCGGGGACAGAGTCCTACGAGCAGTACTTC. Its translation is CASSWAGTESYEQYF.